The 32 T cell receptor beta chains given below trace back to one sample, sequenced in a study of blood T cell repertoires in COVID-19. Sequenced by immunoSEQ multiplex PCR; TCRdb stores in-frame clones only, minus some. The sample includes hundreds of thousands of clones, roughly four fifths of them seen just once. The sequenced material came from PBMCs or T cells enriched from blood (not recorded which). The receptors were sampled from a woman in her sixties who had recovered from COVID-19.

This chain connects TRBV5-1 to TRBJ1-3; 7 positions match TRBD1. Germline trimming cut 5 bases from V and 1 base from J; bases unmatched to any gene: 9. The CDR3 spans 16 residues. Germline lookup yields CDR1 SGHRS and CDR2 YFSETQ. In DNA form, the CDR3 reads TGCGCCAGCAGTCCTCGGACAGGTTCGTCTGGAAACACCATATATTTT. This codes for CASSPRTGSSGNTIYF.

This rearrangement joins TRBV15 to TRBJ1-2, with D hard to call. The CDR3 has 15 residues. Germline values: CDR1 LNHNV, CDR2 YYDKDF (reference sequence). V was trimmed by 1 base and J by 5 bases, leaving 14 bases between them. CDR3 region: CATSRGVGRLYGYTF. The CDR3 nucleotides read TGTGCCACCAGCAGAGGGGTAGGGAGATTATATGGCTACACCTTC.

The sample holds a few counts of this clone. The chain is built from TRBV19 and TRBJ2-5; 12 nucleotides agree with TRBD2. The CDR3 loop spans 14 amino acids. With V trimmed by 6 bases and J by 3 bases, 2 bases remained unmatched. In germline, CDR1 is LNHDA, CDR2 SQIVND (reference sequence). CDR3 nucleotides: TGTGCCAGTAGAAGACTAGCGGGAGAAGAGACCCAGTACTTC. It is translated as CASRRLAGEETQYF.

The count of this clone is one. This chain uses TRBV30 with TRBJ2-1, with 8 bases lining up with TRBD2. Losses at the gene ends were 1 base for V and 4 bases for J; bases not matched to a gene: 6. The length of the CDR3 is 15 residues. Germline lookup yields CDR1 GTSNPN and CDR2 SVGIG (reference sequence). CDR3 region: CAWSAASGFYNEQFF. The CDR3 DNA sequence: TGTGCCTGGAGTGCGGCTAGCGGGTTTTACAATGAGCAGTTCTTC.

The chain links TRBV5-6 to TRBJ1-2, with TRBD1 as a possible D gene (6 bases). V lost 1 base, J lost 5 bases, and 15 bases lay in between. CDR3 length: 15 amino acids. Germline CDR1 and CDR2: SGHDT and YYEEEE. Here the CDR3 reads CASSLPWDTLYGYTF. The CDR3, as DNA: TGTGCCAGCAGCTTGCCTTGGGACACCCTTTATGGCTACACCTTC. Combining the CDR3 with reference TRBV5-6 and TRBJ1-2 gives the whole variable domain DAGVTQSPTHLIKTRGQQVTLRCSPKSGHDTVSWYQQALGQGPQFIFQYYEEEERQRGNFPDRFSGHQFPNYSSELNVNALLLGDSALYLCASSLPWDTLYGYTFGSGTRLTVV.

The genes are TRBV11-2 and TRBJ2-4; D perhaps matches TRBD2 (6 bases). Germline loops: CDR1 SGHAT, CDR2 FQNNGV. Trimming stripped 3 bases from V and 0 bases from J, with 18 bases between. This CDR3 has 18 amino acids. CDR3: CASSLEGPTAIAKNIQYF. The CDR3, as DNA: TGTGCCAGCAGCTTGGAGGGACCGACCGCGATAGCCAAAAACATTCAGTACTTC.

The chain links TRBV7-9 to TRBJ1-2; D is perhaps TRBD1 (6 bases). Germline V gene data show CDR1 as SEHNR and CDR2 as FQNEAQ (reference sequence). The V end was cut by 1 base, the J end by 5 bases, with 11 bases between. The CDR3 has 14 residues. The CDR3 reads CASSLDLTGYGYTF. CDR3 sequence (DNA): TGTGCCAGCAGCTTAGACCTTACAGGGTATGGCTACACCTTC. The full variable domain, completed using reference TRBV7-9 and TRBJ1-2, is DTGVSQNPRHKITKRGQNVTFRCDPISEHNRLYWYRQTLGQGPEFLTYFQNEAQLEKSRLLSDRFSAERPKGSFSTLEIQRTEQGDSAMYLCASSLDLTGYGYTFGSGTRLTVV.

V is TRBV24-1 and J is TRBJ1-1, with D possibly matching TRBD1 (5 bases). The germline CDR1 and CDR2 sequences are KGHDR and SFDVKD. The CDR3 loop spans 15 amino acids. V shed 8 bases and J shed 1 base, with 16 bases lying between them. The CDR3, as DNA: TGTGCCACCAAGCTCTCCGGGGGAGCGAACACTGAAGCTTTCTTT. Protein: CATKLSGGANTEAFF.

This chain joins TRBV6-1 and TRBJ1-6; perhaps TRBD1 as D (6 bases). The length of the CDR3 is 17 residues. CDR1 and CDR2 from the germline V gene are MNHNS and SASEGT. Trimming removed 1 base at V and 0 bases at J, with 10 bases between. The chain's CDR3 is CASSEDRVTSYNSPLHF. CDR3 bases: TGTGCCAGCAGTGAAGACAGGGTCACCTCCTATAATTCACCCCTCCACTTT.

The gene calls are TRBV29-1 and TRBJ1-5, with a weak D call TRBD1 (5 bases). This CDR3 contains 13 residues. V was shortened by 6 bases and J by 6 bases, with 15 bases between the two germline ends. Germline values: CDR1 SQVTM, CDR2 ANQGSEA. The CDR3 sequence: CSVIQGYGQPQHF. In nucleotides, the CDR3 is TGCAGCGTCATCCAGGGTTACGGTCAGCCCCAGCATTTT.

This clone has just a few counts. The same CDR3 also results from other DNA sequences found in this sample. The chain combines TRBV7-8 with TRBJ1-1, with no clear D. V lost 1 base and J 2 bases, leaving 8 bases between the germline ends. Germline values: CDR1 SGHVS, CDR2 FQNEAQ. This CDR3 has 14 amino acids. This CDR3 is CASSLGGRNTEAFF. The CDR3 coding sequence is TGTGCCAGCAGCTTAGGTGGCAGAAACACTGAAGCTTTCTTT.

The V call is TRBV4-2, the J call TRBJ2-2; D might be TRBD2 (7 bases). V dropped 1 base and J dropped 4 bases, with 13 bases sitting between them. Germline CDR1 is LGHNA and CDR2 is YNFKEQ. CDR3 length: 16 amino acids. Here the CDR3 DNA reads TGTGCCAGCAGCCAAGTACGAGGGGGGGGCACCGGGGAGCTGTTTTTT. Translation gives CASSQVRGGGTGELFF.

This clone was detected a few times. The DNA of the CDR3 is TGTGCCAGCAGATTAGCGGGCTTTAGCACAGATACGCAGTATTTT. Translation: CASRLAGFSTDTQYF. The chain recombines TRBV27 with TRBJ2-3; 7 bases fit TRBD2. V shed 6 bases and J 0 bases; nucleotides not matched to a gene: 6. Germline CDR1 MNHEY, CDR2 SMNVEV (reference sequence). The CDR3 has 15 amino acids.

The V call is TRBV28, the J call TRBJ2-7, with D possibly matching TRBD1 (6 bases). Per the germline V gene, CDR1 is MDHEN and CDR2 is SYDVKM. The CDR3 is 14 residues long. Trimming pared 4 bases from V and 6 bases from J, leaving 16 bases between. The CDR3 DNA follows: TGTGCCAGCAGTTATCCAGGGGCCGACCTCGAGCAGTACTTC. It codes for CASSYPGADLEQYF. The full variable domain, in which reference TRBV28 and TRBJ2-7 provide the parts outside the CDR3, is DVKVTQSSRYLVKRTGEKVFLECVQDMDHENMFWYRQDPGLGLRLIYFSYDVKMKEKGDIPEGYSVSREKKERFSLILESASTNQTSMYLCASSYPGADLEQYFGPGTRLTVT.

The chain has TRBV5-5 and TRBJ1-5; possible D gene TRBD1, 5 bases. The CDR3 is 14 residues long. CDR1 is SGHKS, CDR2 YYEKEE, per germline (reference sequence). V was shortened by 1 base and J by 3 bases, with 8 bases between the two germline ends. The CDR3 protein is CASSLQGDNQPQHF. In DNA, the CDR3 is TGTGCCAGCAGCTTGCAAGGGGACAATCAGCCCCAGCATTTT. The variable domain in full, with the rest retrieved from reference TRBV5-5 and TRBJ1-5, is DAGVTQSPTHLIKTRGQQVTLRCSPISGHKSVSWYQQVLGQGPQFIFQYYEKEERGRGNFPDRFSARQFPNYSSELNVNALLLGDSALYLCASSLQGDNQPQHFGDGTRLSIL.

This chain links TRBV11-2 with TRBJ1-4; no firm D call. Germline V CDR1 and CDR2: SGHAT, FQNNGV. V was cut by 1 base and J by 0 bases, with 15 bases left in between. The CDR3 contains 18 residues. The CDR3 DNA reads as TGTGCCAGCAGCTTAGGTTCTGGTTCCCGAGCAACTAATGAAAAACTGTTTTTT. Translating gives CASSLGSGSRATNEKLFF.

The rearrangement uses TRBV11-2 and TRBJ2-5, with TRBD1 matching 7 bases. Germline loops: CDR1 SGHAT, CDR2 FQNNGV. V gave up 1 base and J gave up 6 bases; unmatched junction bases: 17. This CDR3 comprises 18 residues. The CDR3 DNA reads TGTGCCAGCAGCTTAGGTCCCCCCTCGGGACAGACAAGAAAGACCCAGTACTTC. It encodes CASSLGPPSGQTRKTQYF.

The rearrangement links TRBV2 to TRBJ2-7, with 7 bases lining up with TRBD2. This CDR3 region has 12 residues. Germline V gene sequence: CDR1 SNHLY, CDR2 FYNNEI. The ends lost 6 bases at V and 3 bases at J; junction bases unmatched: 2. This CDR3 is CASRSSGYEQYF. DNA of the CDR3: TGTGCCAGCAGGTCTAGCGGCTACGAGCAGTACTTC. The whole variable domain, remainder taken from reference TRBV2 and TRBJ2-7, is EPEVTQTPSHQVTQMGQEVILRCVPISNHLYFYWYRQILGQKVEFLVSFYNNEISEKSEIFDDQFSVERPDGSNFTLKIRSTKLEDSAMYFCASRSSGYEQYFGPGTRLTVT.

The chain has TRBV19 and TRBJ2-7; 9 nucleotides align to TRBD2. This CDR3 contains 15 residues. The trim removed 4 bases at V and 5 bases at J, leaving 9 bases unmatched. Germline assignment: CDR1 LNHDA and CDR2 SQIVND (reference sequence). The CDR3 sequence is CASSTASGRTHEQYF. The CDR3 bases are TGTGCCAGTAGTACCGCCAGCGGGAGGACTCACGAGCAGTACTTC. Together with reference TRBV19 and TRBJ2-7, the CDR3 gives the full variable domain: DGGITQSPKYLFRKEGQNVTLSCEQNLNHDAMYWYRQDPGQGLRLIYYSQIVNDFQKGDIAEGYSVSREKKESFPLTVTSAQKNPTAFYLCASSTASGRTHEQYFGPGTRLTVT.

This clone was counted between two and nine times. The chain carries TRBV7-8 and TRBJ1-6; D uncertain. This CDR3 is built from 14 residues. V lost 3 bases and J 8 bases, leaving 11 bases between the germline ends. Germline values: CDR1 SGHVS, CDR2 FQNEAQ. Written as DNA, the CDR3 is TGTGCCAGCAGCTTGATTCGGTACTATTCACCCCTCCACTTT. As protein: CASSLIRYYSPLHF.

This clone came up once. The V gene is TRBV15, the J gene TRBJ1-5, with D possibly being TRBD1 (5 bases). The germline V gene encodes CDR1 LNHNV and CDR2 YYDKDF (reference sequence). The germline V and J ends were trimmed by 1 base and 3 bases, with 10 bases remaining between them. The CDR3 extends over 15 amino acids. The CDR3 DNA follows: TGTGCCACCAGCAGAGGTCAGGGTGACAATCAGCCCCAGCATTTT. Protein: CATSRGQGDNQPQHF.

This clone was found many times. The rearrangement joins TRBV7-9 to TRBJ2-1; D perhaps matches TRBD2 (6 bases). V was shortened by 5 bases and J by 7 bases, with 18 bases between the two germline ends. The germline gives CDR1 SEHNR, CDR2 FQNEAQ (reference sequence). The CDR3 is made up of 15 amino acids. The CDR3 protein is CASSLLRGSRNEQFF. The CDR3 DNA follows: TGTGCCAGCAGCCTCTTACGGGGGAGTAGAAATGAGCAGTTCTTC.

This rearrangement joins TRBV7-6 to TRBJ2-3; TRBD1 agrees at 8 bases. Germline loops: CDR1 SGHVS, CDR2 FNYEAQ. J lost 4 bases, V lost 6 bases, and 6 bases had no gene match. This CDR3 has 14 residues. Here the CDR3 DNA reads TGTGCCAGCAGTATAGGACAGGGCCCAGATACGCAGTATTTT. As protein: CASSIGQGPDTQYF.

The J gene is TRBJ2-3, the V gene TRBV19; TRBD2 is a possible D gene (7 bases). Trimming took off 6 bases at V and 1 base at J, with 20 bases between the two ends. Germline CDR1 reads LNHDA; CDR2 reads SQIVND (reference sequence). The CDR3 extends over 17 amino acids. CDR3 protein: CASSIGARGPGTDTQYF. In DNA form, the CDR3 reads TGTGCCAGTAGCATCGGGGCGCGGGGGCCTGGCACAGATACGCAGTATTTT.

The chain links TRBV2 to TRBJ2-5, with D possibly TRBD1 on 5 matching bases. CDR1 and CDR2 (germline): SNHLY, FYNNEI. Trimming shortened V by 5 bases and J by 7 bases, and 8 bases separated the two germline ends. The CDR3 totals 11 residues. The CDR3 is CASSFTGTQYF. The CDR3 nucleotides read TGTGCCAGCAGTTTCACAGGGACCCAGTACTTC.

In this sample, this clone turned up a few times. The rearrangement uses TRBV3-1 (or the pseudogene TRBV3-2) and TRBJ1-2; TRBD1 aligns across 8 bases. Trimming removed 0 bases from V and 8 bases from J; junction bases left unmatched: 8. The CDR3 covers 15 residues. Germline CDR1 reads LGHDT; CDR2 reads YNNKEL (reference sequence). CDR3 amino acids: CASSQDQGQAGGYTF. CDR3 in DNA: TGTGCCAGCAGCCAAGATCAGGGACAGGCAGGCGGCTACACCTTC.

DNA for the CDR3: TGCAGCGTTGAAGTCTACAGCTATGGCTACACCTTC. It codes for CSVEVYSYGYTF. The rearrangement links TRBV29-1 to TRBJ1-2; D not resolved. The V gene's germline CDR1 is SQVTM and CDR2 ANQGSEA. The CDR3 totals 12 residues. V lost 1 base and J lost 4, with 7 bases in between.

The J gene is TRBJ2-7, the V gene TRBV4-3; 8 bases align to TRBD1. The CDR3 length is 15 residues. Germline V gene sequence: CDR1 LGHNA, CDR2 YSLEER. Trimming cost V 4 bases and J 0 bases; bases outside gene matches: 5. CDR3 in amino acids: CASSLSDRGSYEQYF. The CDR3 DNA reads TGCGCCAGCAGCCTTTCTGACAGGGGCTCCTACGAGCAGTACTTC.

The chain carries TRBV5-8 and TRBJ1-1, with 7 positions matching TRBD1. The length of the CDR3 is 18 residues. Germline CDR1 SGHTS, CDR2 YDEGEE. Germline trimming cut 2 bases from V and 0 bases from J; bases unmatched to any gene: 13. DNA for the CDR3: TGTGCCAGCAGCTTAACCATCTTAGGACAGGATATGAACACTGAAGCTTTCTTT. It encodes CASSLTILGQDMNTEAFF. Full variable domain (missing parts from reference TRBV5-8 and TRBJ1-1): EAGVTQSPTHLIKTRGQQATLRCSPISGHTSVYWYQQALGLGLQFLLWYDEGEERNRGNFPPRFSGRQFPNYSSELNVNALELEDSALYLCASSLTILGQDMNTEAFFGQGTRLTVV.

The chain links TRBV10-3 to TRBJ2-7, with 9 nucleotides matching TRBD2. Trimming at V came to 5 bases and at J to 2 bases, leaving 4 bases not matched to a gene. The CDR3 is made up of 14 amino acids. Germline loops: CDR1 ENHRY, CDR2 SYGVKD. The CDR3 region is CAISPSGATYEQYF. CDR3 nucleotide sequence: TGTGCCATCAGTCCTAGCGGGGCGACCTACGAGCAGTACTTC.

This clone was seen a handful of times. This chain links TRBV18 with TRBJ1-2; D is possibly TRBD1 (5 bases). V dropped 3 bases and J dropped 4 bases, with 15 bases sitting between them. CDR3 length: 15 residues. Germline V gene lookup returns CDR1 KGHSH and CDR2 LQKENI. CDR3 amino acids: CASSPAGRDVYGYTF. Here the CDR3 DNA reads TGTGCCAGCTCACCTGCAGGGAGGGATGTCTATGGCTACACCTTC.

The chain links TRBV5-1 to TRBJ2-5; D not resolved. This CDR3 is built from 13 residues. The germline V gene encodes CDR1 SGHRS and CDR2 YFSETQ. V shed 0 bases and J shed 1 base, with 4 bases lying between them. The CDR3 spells CASSLGLQETQYF. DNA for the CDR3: TGCGCCAGCAGCTTGGGTCTCCAAGAGACCCAGTACTTC. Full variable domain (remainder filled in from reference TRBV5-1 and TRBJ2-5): KAGVTQTPRYLIKTRGQQVTLSCSPISGHRSVSWYQQTPGQGLQFLFEYFSETQRNKGNFPGRFSGRQFSNSRSEMNVSTLELGDSALYLCASSLGLQETQYFGPGTRLLVL.